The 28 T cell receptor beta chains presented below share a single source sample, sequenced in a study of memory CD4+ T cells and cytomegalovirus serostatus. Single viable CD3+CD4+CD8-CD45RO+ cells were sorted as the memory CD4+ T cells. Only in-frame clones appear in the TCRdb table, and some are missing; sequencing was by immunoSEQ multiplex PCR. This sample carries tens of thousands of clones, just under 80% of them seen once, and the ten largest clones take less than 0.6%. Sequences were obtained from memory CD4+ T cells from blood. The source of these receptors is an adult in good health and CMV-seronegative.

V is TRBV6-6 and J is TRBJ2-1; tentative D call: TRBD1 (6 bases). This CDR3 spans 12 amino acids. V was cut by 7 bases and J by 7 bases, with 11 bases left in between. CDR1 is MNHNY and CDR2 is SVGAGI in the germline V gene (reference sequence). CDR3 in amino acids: CASNNRVNEQFF. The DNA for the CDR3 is TGTGCCAGCAACAACAGGGTAAATGAGCAGTTCTTC.

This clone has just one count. CDR3: CASSPQGRVEKLFF. As DNA, the CDR3 is TGTGCCAGCAGCCCCCAGGGGAGGGTTGAAAAACTGTTTTTT. V gene TRBV11-2 combines with J gene TRBJ1-4; perhaps TRBD1 as D (6 bases). In germline, CDR1 is SGHAT, CDR2 FQNNGV. V was shortened by 5 bases and J by 7 bases, with 14 bases between the two germline ends. The CDR3 length is 14 residues.

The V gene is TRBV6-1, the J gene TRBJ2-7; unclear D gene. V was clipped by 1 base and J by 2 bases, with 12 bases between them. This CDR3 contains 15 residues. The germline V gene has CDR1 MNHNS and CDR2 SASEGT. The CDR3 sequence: CASSEEWVFPYEQYF. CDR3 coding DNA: TGTGCCAGCAGTGAAGAGTGGGTTTTCCCCTACGAGCAGTACTTC.

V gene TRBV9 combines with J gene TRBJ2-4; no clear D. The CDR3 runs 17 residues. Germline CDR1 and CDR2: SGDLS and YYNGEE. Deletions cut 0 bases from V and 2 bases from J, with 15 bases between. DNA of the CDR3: TGTGCCAGCAGCGTAGATCCGGGCCCAGGCACCAAAAACATTCAGTACTTC. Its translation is CASSVDPGPGTKNIQYF.

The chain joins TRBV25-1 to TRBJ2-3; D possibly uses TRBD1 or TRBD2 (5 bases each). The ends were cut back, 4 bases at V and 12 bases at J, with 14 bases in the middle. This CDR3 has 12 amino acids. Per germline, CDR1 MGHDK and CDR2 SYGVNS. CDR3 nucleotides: TGTGCCAGCAGTGTCGAGGGGCGAGCTCAGTATTTT. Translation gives CASSVEGRAQYF.

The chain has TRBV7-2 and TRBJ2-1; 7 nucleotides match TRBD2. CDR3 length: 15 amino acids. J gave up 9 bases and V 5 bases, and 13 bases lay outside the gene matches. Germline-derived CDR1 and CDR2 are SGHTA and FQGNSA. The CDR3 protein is CASSPLLGGVGEQFF. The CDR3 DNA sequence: TGTGCCAGCAGCCCTCTCCTGGGGGGGGTCGGTGAGCAGTTCTTC.

The CDR3 spells CASSGTGPAAGNTIYF. The CDR3 bases are TGTGCCAGCAGCGGTACCGGGCCCGCAGCTGGAAACACCATATATTTT. The chain combines TRBV9 with TRBJ1-3; D call uncertain. Trimming removed 3 bases at V and 2 bases at J, with 15 bases between. Germline V gene lookup returns CDR1 SGDLS and CDR2 YYNGEE. The CDR3 runs to 16 residues.

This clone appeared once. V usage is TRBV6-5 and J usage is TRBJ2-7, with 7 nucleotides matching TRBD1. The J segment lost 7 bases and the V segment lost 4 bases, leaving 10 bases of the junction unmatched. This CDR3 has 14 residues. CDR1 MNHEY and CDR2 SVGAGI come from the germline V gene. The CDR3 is CASSSRKGAREQYF. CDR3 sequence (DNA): TGTGCCAGCAGTTCCCGGAAGGGGGCGAGGGAGCAGTACTTC.

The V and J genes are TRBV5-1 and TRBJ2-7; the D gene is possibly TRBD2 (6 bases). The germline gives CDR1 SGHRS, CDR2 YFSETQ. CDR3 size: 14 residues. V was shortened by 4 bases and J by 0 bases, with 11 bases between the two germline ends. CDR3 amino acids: CASSRETDSYEQYF. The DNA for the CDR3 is TGCGCCAGCAGCCGGGAGACAGACTCCTACGAGCAGTACTTC.

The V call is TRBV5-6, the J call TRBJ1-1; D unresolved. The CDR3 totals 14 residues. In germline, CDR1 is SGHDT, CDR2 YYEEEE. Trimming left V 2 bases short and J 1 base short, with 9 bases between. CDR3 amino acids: CASSFRAPNTEAFF. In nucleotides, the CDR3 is TGTGCCAGCAGCTTTCGGGCCCCGAACACTGAAGCTTTCTTT.

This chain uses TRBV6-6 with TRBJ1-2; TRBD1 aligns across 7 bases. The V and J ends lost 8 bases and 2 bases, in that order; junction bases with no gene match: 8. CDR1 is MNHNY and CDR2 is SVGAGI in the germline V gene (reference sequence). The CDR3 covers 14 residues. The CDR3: CASFSSGQNYGYTF. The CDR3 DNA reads TGTGCCAGCTTCTCCTCGGGACAGAACTATGGCTACACCTTC.

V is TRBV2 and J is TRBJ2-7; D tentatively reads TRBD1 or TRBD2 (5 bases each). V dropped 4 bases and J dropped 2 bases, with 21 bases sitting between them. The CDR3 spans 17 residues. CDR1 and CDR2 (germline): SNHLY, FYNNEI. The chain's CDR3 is CASSVVLGPATAYEQYF. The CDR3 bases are TGTGCCAGCAGTGTTGTTTTGGGACCCGCCACCGCCTACGAGCAGTACTTC.

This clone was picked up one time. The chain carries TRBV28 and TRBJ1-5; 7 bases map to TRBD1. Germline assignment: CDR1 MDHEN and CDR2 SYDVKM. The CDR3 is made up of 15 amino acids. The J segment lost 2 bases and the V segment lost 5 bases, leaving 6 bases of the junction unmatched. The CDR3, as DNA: TGTGCCAGCAGTCTCCAAGGACAGGGCAATCAGCCCCAGCATTTT. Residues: CASSLQGQGNQPQHF.

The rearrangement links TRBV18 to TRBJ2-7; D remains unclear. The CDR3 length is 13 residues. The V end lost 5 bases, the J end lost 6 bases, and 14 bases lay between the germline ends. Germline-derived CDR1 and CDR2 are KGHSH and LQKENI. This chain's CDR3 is CASSGVLLGEQYF. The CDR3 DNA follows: TGTGCCAGCTCAGGTGTCTTACTGGGCGAGCAGTACTTC.

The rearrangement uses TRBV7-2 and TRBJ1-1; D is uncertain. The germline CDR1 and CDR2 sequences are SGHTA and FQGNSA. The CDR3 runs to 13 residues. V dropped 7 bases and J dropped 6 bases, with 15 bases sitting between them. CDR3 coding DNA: TGTGCCAGCAACAAAATTCCCCATTCTGAAGCTTTCTTT. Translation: CASNKIPHSEAFF.

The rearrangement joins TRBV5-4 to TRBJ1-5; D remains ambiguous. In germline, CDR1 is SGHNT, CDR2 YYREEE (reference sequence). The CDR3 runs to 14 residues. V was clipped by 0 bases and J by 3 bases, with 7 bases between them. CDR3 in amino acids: CASSLAGYNQPQHF. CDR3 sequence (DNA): TGTGCCAGCAGCTTGGCGGGATACAATCAGCCCCAGCATTTT.

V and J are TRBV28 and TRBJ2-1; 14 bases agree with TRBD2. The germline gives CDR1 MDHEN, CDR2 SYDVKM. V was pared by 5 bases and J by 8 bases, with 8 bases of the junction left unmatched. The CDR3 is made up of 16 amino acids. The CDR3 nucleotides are TGTGCCAGCAGTGAGCCGGGACTAGCGGGGGTTGATGAGCAGTTCTTC. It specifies CASSEPGLAGVDEQFF.

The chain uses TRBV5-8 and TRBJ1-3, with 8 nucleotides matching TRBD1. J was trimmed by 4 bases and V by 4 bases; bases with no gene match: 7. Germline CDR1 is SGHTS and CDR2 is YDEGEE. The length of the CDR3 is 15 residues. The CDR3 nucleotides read TGTGCCAGCAGCGGACGGACAGGGCGGGGAAACACCATATATTTT. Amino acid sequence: CASSGRTGRGNTIYF.

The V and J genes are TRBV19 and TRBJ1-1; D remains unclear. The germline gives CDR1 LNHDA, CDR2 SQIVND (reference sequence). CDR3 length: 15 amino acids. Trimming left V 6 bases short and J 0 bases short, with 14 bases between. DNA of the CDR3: TGTGCCAGTAGGCCGCGTGGAAAATTGAACACTGAAGCTTTCTTT. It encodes CASRPRGKLNTEAFF.

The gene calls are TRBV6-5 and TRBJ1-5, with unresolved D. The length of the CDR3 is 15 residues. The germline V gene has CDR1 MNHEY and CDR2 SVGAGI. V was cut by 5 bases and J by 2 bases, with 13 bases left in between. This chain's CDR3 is CASSQEALGNQPQHF. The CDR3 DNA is TGTGCCAGCAGTCAGGAGGCTCTCGGCAATCAGCCCCAGCATTTT.

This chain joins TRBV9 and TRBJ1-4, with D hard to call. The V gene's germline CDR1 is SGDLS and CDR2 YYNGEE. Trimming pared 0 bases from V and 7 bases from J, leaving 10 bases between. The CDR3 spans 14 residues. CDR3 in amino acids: CASSVGVGGEKLFF. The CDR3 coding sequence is TGTGCCAGCAGCGTAGGGGTAGGAGGTGAAAAACTGTTTTTT.

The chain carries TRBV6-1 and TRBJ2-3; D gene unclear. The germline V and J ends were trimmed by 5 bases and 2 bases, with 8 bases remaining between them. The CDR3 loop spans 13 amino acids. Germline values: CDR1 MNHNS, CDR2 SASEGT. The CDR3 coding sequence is TGTGCCAGCAGTCTACAAATCACAGATACGCAGTATTTT. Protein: CASSLQITDTQYF.

CDR3 nucleotide sequence: TGTGCCAGCAACCTTGGGACAGGGGAGACCCAGTACTTC. Translated: CASNLGTGETQYF. The chain employs TRBV2 and TRBJ2-5; 9 bases match TRBD1. Germline-derived CDR1 and CDR2 are SNHLY and FYNNEI. With V trimmed by 7 bases and J by 5 bases, 5 bases remained unmatched. The CDR3 loop spans 13 amino acids.

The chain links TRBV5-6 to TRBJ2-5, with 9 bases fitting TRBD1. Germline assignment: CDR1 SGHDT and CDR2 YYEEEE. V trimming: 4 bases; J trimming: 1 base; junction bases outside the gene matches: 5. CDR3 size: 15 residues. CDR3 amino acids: CASSPGDRAQETQYF. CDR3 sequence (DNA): TGTGCCAGCAGCCCCGGGGACAGGGCCCAAGAGACCCAGTACTTC.

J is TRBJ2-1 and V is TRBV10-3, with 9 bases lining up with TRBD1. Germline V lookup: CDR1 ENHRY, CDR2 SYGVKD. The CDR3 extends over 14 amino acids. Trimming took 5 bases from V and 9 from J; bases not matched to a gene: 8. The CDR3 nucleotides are TGTGCCATCAGTCAGACAGGGGGGGGTCGTGAGCAGTTCTTC. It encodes CAISQTGGGREQFF.

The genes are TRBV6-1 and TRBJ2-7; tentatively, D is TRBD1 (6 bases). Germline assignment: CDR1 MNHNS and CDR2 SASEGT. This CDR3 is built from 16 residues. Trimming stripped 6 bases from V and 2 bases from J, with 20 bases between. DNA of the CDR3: TGTGCCAGCAGAGAACAGGGTTTTTTAAATCCCTACGAGCAGTACTTC. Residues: CASREQGFLNPYEQYF.

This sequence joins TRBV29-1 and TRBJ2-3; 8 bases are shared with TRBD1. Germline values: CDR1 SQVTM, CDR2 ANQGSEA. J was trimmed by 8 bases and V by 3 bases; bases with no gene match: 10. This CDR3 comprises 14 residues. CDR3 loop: CSVDWTGTAGTQYF. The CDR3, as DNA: TGCAGCGTTGATTGGACAGGGACAGCAGGTACGCAGTATTTT.

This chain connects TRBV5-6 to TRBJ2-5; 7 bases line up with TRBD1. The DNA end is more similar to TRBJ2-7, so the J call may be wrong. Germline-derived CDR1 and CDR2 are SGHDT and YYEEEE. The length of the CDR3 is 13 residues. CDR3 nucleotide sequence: TGTGCCAGCACCCGGGACAGCTCCTACGAGCAGTACTTC. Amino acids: CASTRDSSYEQYF.